What follows describes a single TCR beta chain. Its antigen is unidentified. Researchers partitioned CD4+ cells into CD45RA+ naive and CD45RA-negative memory subsets. This sample is part of a study of shared clonotypes between healthy human individuals. Only in-frame clones appear in the TCRdb table, and some are missing; sequencing was by immunoSEQ multiplex PCR. The table shows millions of clones, with 90% to 95% occurring only once. Findings of the study overall: Few donors limited the genetic and exposure-history diversity represented.

The CDR3 is made up of 16 amino acids. Germline V gene data show CDR1 as SGHVS and CDR2 as FQNEAQ. The V segment lost 5 bases and the J segment 2 bases; nucleotides outside the gene matches: 8. Sequenced input: naive CD4+ T cells sorted from blood. Subset specified: CD45RA+ positively selected. The V and J genes are TRBV7-8 and TRBJ2-5; 10 bases agree with TRBD2. The TCR was taken from a man between 18 and 35 years old in good health. As DNA, the CDR3 is TGTGCCAGCAGCGCCCGCGGACTAGCGGCTCAAGAGACCCAGTACTTC. Protein sequence: CASSARGLAAQETQYF.